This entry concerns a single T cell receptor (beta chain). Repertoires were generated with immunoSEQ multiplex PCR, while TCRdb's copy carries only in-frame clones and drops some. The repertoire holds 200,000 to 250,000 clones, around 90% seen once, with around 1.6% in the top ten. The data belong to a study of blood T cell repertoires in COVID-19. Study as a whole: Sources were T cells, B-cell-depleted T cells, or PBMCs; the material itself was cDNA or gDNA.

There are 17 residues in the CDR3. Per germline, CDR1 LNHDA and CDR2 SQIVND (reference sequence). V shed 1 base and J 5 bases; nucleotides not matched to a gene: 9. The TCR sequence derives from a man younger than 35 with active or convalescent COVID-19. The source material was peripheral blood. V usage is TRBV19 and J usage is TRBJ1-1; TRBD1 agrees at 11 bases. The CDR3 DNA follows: TGTGCCAGTAGTATAGTAGCGGATGGGACAGGGGGAACTGAAGCTTTCTTT. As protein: CASSIVADGTGGTEAFF.